This TCR beta chain comes out of a study of Tregs in tolerant kidney transplant recipients. TCRdb keeps only in-frame clones here, not all; method: immunoSEQ multiplex PCR. This table holds under 90,000 clones, 91% found once. Mixed chimerism was transient after nonmyeloablative marrow transplants from related graft donors. CD4+CD25+CD127- Tregs, CD4+CD25- non-Tregs, CD4 and CD8 cells were sorted. Whole-study results and caveats: Some patients' samples used different primers over time, so nucleotide sequences weren't comparable. The small number of patients limits these findings pending further validation. The most relevant donor-specific Treg TCRbeta repertoire apparently came from expansion with activated donor B cells.

The CDR3 covers 15 residues. Germline values: CDR1 SGHRS, CDR2 YFSETQ. V lost 0 bases, J lost 0 bases, and 8 bases lay in between. About this clone itself: What it recognizes is unknown.

The sequences come from CD4+ T cells from blood (PBMCs), collected 24 months after the transplant. V usage is TRBV5-1 and J usage is TRBJ2-3, with D uncertain. This receptor was identified in a human patient who received a combined kidney and bone marrow transplant. A share of the T cells may be of graft donor origin. CDR3 amino acids: CASSLVAPSTDTQYF. CDR3 DNA: TGCGCCAGCAGCTTGGTGGCCCCTAGCACAGATACGCAGTATTTT.